The 19 T cell receptor beta chains reported below all come from one sample, sequenced in a study of blood T cell dynamics during melanoma immunotherapy. Using immunoSEQ multiplex PCR, the repertoire was profiled, and TCRdb retains in-frame clones only, with some absent. The sample lists 8,500 to 11,000 clones, roughly nine tenths occurring once. Time point given: week 3, after first cycle of checkpoint inhibitor. Specimen: blood, collected from a patient treated with checkpoint blockade. The origin of the receptors is a human donor with melanoma.

This sequence joins TRBV6-6 and TRBJ1-5; a possible D gene is TRBD1 (5 bases). The CDR3 contains 15 residues. V dropped 6 bases and J dropped 2 bases, with 14 bases sitting between them. The germline V gene has CDR1 MNHNY and CDR2 SVGAGI (reference sequence). The CDR3, as DNA: TGTGCCAGCAGCCCGGGACCGAGGGGCAATCAGCCCCAGCATTTT. Encoded protein: CASSPGPRGNQPQHF.

The chain combines TRBV11-3 with TRBJ1-2; D unclear. Germline values: CDR1 SGHNT, CDR2 YENEEA. The CDR3 is made up of 13 amino acids. Trimming left V 4 bases short and J 8 bases short, with 14 bases between. CDR3 residues: CASSSTRGGGYTF. CDR3 bases: TGTGCCAGCAGCTCCACGCGGGGAGGGGGCTACACCTTC.

The V and J genes are TRBV7-8 and TRBJ1-5; D gene ambiguous. CDR3 length equals 13 residues. Germline-derived CDR1 and CDR2 are SGHVS and FQNEAQ. Trimming took 5 bases from V and 6 from J, leaving 11 bases between them. CDR3 region: CASSPVHGQPQHF. DNA for the CDR3: TGTGCCAGCAGCCCCGTTCATGGTCAGCCCCAGCATTTT. Complete variable domain (other parts from reference TRBV7-8 and TRBJ1-5): GAGVSQSPRYKVAKRGQDVALRCDPISGHVSLFWYQQALGQGPEFLTYFQNEAQLDKSGLPSDRFFAERPEGSVSTLKIQRTQQEDSAVYLCASSPVHGQPQHFGDGTRLSIL.

This clone is a singleton in its sample. The chain couples TRBV19 to TRBJ2-1, with 8 bases aligning to TRBD1. The germline V gene has CDR1 LNHDA and CDR2 SQIVND (reference sequence). The CDR3 consists of 14 residues. V was pared by 8 bases and J by 2 bases, with 5 bases of the junction left unmatched. CDR3 bases: TGTGCCAGTTCCGGGACAGGAGCCTACAATGAGCAGTTCTTC. As protein: CASSGTGAYNEQFF.

The gene calls are TRBV5-8 and TRBJ2-3; possible D gene TRBD1, 6 bases. This CDR3 is 13 amino acids long. Per the germline V gene, CDR1 is SGHTS and CDR2 is YDEGEE. With 4 bases removed from V and 4 bases from J, the gap between germline ends came to 10 bases. The CDR3 DNA reads TGTGCCAGCAGCCGCCAGGGGCCAGATACGCAGTATTTT. Amino acids: CASSRQGPDTQYF.

J is TRBJ2-2 and V is TRBV27; 7 bases map to TRBD2. The CDR3 extends over 16 amino acids. Germline-derived CDR1 and CDR2 are MNHEY and SMNVEV (reference sequence). The V and J ends lost 7 bases and 2 bases, in that order; junction bases with no gene match: 10. CDR3 in amino acids: CASTRKGRANTGELFF. CDR3 coding DNA: TGTGCCAGCACCCGTAAAGGGAGGGCCAACACCGGGGAGCTGTTTTTT.

V is TRBV4-1 and J is TRBJ1-2; no firm D call. The CDR3 runs to 14 residues. V lost 5 bases, J lost 4 bases, and 14 bases lay in between. CDR1 and CDR2 (germline): MGHRA, YSYEKL. The CDR3 here is CASSLSQASYGYTF. CDR3 DNA: TGCGCCAGCAGCTTGAGCCAGGCCAGCTATGGCTACACCTTC.

The rearrangement joins TRBV27 to TRBJ1-1; D call uncertain. The CDR3 covers 13 residues. Germline V gives CDR1 MNHEY, CDR2 SMNVEV (reference sequence). Trimming stripped 6 bases from V and 4 bases from J, with 12 bases between. The CDR3 DNA is TGTGCCAGCAGCGATTACCCCCCCACTGAAGCTTTCTTT. Translating it yields CASSDYPPTEAFF.

The rearrangement uses TRBV7-4 and TRBJ2-7; D call uncertain. Germline V CDR1 and CDR2: SGHVT, SQSDAQ. CDR3 length: 14 residues. Trimming took 1 base from V and 6 from J, leaving 13 bases between them. CDR3 bases: TGTGCCAGCAGCTTAGGAGGAGCCGTGGCCGAGCAGTACTTC. Protein: CASSLGGAVAEQYF.

This sequence joins TRBV6-6 and TRBJ1-1; no definite D call. Per germline, CDR1 MNHNY and CDR2 SVGAGI (reference sequence). This CDR3 is 15 amino acids long. V was clipped by 7 bases and J by 4 bases, with 19 bases between them. The CDR3 nucleotides are TGTGCCAGCATCCCTGGGCCTCCACCGGGCACTGAAGCTTTCTTT. Amino acids: CASIPGPPPGTEAFF.

The rearrangement links TRBV15 to TRBJ1-2; 10 nucleotides agree with TRBD1. V shed 5 bases and J 5 bases; nucleotides not matched to a gene: 5. The germline V gene has CDR1 LNHNV and CDR2 YYDKDF (reference sequence). The CDR3 totals 14 residues. The DNA of the CDR3 is TGTGCCACCAGCGTCAGGACAGGGGGGTATGGCTACACCTTC. This encodes CATSVRTGGYGYTF.

With regard to this clone: Other nucleotide sequences from this sample produce the same CDR3. This chain uses TRBV19 with TRBJ1-1; 9 positions agree with TRBD1. The V gene end was trimmed by 4 bases and the J gene end by 5 bases; junction bases not matched to a gene: 5. CDR3 length equals 14 residues. CDR1 and CDR2 from the germline V gene are LNHDA and SQIVND (reference sequence). The CDR3 coding sequence is TGTGCCAGTAGTACGGACAGGGGTGGAACTGAAGCTTTCTTT. It yields the protein CASSTDRGGTEAFF.

The J gene is TRBJ2-1, the V gene TRBV5-1; TRBD2 agrees at 10 bases. J lost 8 bases, V lost 1 base, and 6 bases had no gene match. CDR3 length equals 15 residues. The germline V gene encodes CDR1 SGHRS and CDR2 YFSETQ. This chain's CDR3 is CASSLKLAGTDEQFF. In DNA, the CDR3 is TGCGCCAGCAGCTTGAAACTAGCGGGAACGGATGAGCAGTTCTTC.

This chain connects TRBV6-5 to TRBJ1-1, with 9 nucleotides matching TRBD1. The CDR3 has 16 amino acids. Trimming at V came to 4 bases and at J to 5 bases, leaving 11 bases not matched to a gene. Germline-derived CDR1 and CDR2 are MNHEY and SVGAGI. The CDR3: CASSSSGQGSLTEAFF. The CDR3 nucleotides read TGTGCCAGCAGTTCGTCCGGACAGGGGAGTCTGACTGAAGCTTTCTTT.

The rearrangement links TRBV5-1 to TRBJ2-2; D remains ambiguous. There are 14 residues in the CDR3. Per the germline V gene, CDR1 is SGHRS and CDR2 is YFSETQ. Trimming shortened V by 0 bases and J by 1 base, and 4 bases separated the two germline ends. Written as DNA, the CDR3 is TGCGCCAGCAGCTTGGCAGGGAACACCGGGGAGCTGTTTTTT. Amino acids: CASSLAGNTGELFF.

The genes are TRBV29-1 and TRBJ2-7, with D possibly being TRBD2 (6 bases). The germline gives CDR1 SQVTM, CDR2 ANQGSEA. With 6 bases removed from V and 0 bases from J, the gap between germline ends came to 12 bases. CDR3 size: 13 residues. The CDR3 DNA is TGCAGCGTATCGGACGGGAGCTCCTACGAGCAGTACTTC. It is translated as CSVSDGSSYEQYF.

The DNA of the CDR3 is TGTGCTAGTGGTTTGTTCGGGACAAGGGGTCGGGAGCAGTTCTTC. It translates to CASGLFGTRGREQFF. The chain couples TRBV12-5 to TRBJ2-1, with TRBD1 as a possible D gene (6 bases). CDR1 and CDR2 from the germline V gene are LGHNT and FRNRAP. The CDR3 loop spans 15 amino acids. V lost 2 bases and J lost 10, with 18 bases in between.

The chain uses TRBV19 and TRBJ1-2; 7 bases align to TRBD1. V gave up 11 bases and J gave up 2 bases; unmatched junction bases: 14. Germline lookup yields CDR1 LNHDA and CDR2 SQIVND (reference sequence). The CDR3 spans 15 residues. The CDR3 protein is CASSRDRSSNYGYTF. Written as DNA, the CDR3 is TGTGCCTCAAGCAGGGACAGATCAAGCAACTATGGCTACACCTTC.

This chain links TRBV4-1 with TRBJ2-7, with 7 positions matching TRBD1. CDR1 and CDR2 (germline): MGHRA, YSYEKL. This CDR3 comprises 14 residues. J lost 6 bases, V lost 0 bases, and 5 bases had no gene match. In DNA, the CDR3 is TGCGCCAGCAGCCAAGATCACAGGGGACGCGAGCAGTACTTC. Translating gives CASSQDHRGREQYF.